The rows below give T cell receptor beta chains drawn from one sample of a study of T cells in Graves' hyperthyroidism and ophthalmopathy. MiXCR, run by TCRdb on the multiplex PCR reads, gives a single entry per CDR3 protein. The repertoire holds fewer than 350,000 distinct CDR3 sequences, with 10% to 15% as singletons. Sequenced: blood. The source of these receptors is a woman aged 25 to 39 with Graves' hyperthyroidism that later progressed to Graves' ophthalmopathy. Both conserved end residues are part of each CDR3. D genes are given only for firm matches. Size tells how often a clone was seen (once, few, many) or the class of an expanded clone, and some rows leave it out.

TRBV14	many	TRBJ2-1	NA	CASSLALVGYNEQFF	TGTGCCAGCAGCCTGGCCCTGGTGGGCTACAATGAGCAGTTCTTC
TRBV28	many	TRBJ1-1	TRBD1	CASTPRPGTGNTEAFF	TGTGCCAGCACTCCTCGTCCCGGGACAGGGAACACTGAAGCTTTCTTT
TRBV11-2	many	TRBJ2-3	NA	CASSRGTEFTDTQYF	TGTGCCAGCAGCCGCGGGACAGAGTTCACAGATACGCAGTATTTT
TRBV29-1	many	TRBJ2-7	NA	CSVVASYEQYF	TGCAGCGTTGTGGCCTCCTACGAGCAGTACTTC
TRBV13	few	TRBJ2-6	NA	CASSLTPLGANVLTF	TGTGCCAGCAGCTTAACCCCCCTAGGGGCCAACGTCCTGACTTTC
TRBV7-6	many	TRBJ2-2	TRBD2	CASSRATSGNTGELFF	TGTGCCAGCAGCAGAGCGACTAGCGGCAACACCGGGGAGCTGTTTTTT
TRBV30	NA	TRBJ2-1	TRBD2	CAWSRTSHLNEQFF	TGTGCCTGGAGCCGGACTAGCCATCTGAATGAGCAGTTCTTC
TRBV27	many	TRBJ2-1	TRBD2	CASSSGLAGEDEQFF	TGTGCCAGCAGTTCAGGACTAGCGGGAGAGGATGAGCAGTTCTTC
TRBV12-3/TRBV12-4	many	TRBJ2-1	TRBD2	CASSPSLAVNEQFF	TGTGCCAGCAGTCCCTCACTAGCGGTCAATGAGCAGTTCTTC
TRBV2	many	TRBJ2-7	NA	CASSEVRGEQYF	TGTGCCAGCAGTGAAGTCAGGGGAGAGCAGTACTTC
TRBV4-2	many	TRBJ2-7	TRBD1	CASSQDDRGSYEQYF	TGTGCCAGCAGCCAAGACGACAGGGGCTCCTACGAGCAGTACTTC
TRBV19	NA	TRBJ1-5	TRBD1	CASKGQANQPQHF	TGTGCCAGTAAAGGACAGGCTAATCAGCCCCAGCATTTT
TRBV5-1	few	TRBJ2-7	TRBD2	CASSTPGLAGGYEQYF	TGCGCCAGCAGCACCCCGGGACTAGCGGGGGGCTACGAGCAGTACTTC
TRBV2	many	TRBJ2-7	NA	CASRNRVNEQYF	TGTGCCAGCAGGAACAGGGTCAACGAGCAGTACTTC
TRBV6-4	few	TRBJ1-6	NA	CASSDGGAQGSPLHF	TGTGCCAGCAGTGACGGAGGGGCTCAGGGTTCACCCCTCCACTTT
TRBV7-8	NA	TRBJ2-7	NA	CASSDTRDEQYF	TGTGCCAGCAGCGACACAAGGGACGAGCAGTACTTC
TRBV5-5	many	TRBJ2-1	TRBD2	CASSFAGLPSAGGGGNEQFF	TGTGCCAGCAGCTTTGCCGGTCTCCCCTCGGCGGGAGGAGGTGGCAATGAGCAGTTCTTC
TRBV4-1	many	TRBJ1-4	NA	CASSQVLGGNEKLFF	TGCGCCAGCAGCCAAGTCCTGGGTGGTAATGAAAAACTGTTTTTT
TRBV5-5	NA	TRBJ2-2	NA	CASSLGAGLLVITGELFF	TGTGCCAGCAGCTTGGGCGCCGGGCTGTTAGTAATCACCGGGGAGCTGTTTTTT
TRBV30	many	TRBJ2-2	NA	CAWALGTGELFF	TGTGCCTGGGCTTTGGGCACCGGGGAGCTGTTTTTT
TRBV6-2/TRBV6-3	many	TRBJ2-7	TRBD2	CASSPGTSGFSYEQYF	TGTGCCAGCAGTCCCGGGACTAGCGGATTCTCCTACGAGCAGTACTTC
TRBV28	many	TRBJ1-2	NA	CASSRISPQGGGYTF	TGTGCCAGCAGCCGCATCTCCCCTCAGGGAGGGGGCTACACCTTC
TRBV5-6	NA	TRBJ2-2	NA	CASSLFSGGDTGELFF	TGTGCCAGCAGCTTGTTTTCTGGGGGCGACACCGGGGAGCTGTTTTTT